Here is one T cell receptor (beta chain) with its context. Its antigen is unidentified. CDR1 and CDR2 (germline): SGHVS, FQNEAQ. Losses at the gene ends were 5 bases for V and 15 bases for J; bases not matched to a gene: 8. CDR3 size: 12 residues. The time point here: newly diagnosed GD, antithyroid drugs for less than 3 months. With RNA extracted from PBMCs as input, the TCR library was made. This sample is part of a study of regulatory T cells in long-lasting Graves disease. Study in general: Prior antithyroid drug treatment in newly diagnosed Graves' patients lasted under 3 months. General observations from the study: TRBV28, TRBJ1-2 and TRBJ2-5 were favored in persistent disease.

Construction of the TCR beta libraries employed iRepertoire HTBI primers in conjunction with Arm-PCR of CDR3 regions. Methods used by the authors: Samples jointly harbored 55 to 75 TRBV and over 11 TRBJ segments. TCRdb re-called the multiplex PCR reads with MiXCR, one entry per CDR3 protein. Here the V and J calls rest on TCRdb's processing, not on the authors' analysis. The sample yields some 400,000 distinct CDR3 sequences, 15% seen once. In addition, the sample was reused for a study of T cells in Graves' hyperthyroidism and ophthalmopathy. According to that study: Carried out on the TCR CDR3, a first-round RT-PCR used the HTBI primer set.

V gene TRBV7-8 combines with J gene TRBJ2-1; 9 nucleotides align to TRBD2. The sequences come from peripheral blood mononuclear cells (PBMCs), collected at new diagnosis, from a patient treated with antithyroid drugs. The TCR comes from a young woman with Graves disease. DNA for the CDR3: TGTGCCAGCAGCCCCTTAGCGGGAGTTCTGTTCTTC. Protein: CASSPLAGVLFF. Together with reference TRBV7-8 and TRBJ2-1, the CDR3 gives the full variable domain: GAGVSQSPRYKVAKRGQDVALRCDPISGHVSLFWYQQALGQGPEFLTYFQNEAQLDKSGLPSDRFFAERPEGSVSTLKIQRTQQEDSAVYLCASSPLAGVLFFGPGTRLTVL.